The count of the clone carrying this TCR beta chain is one. Unmatched junction bases numbered 7, after V lost 8 bases and J lost 5 bases. This CDR3 comprises 13 residues. Germline CDR1 is MGHDK and CDR2 is SYGVNS. These data belong to a study of PD-1 blockade in mismatch repair-deficient tumors. Clones were sequenced by immunoSEQ multiplex PCR, and TCRdb holds only the in-frame ones, with some missing. The sample contains 56,000 or so clones, about 80% of which appear only once. Every patient had mismatch repair deficiency by PCR or immunohistochemistry. The chain couples TRBV25-1 to TRBJ2-5; 8 nucleotides match TRBD1. Specimen: peripheral blood, collected 4 weeks after starting pembrolizumab. The source is an adult with mismatch repair-deficient cancer. The CDR3 DNA sequence: TGTGCCAGCTCAGACAGGGGCGGGGAGACCCAGTACTTC. Residues: CASSDRGGETQYF.